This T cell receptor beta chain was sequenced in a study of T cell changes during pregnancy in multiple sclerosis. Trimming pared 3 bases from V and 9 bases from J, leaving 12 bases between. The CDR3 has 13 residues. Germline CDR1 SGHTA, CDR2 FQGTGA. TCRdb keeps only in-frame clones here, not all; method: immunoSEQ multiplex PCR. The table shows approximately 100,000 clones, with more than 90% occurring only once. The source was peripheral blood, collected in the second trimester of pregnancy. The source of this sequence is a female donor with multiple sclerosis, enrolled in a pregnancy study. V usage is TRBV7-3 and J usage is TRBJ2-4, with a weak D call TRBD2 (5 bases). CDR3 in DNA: TGTGCCAGCAGCTTCGAGGTACTAGGCATTCAGTACTTC. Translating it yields CASSFEVLGIQYF.